The clone carrying this T cell receptor (beta chain) was counted once. This sample is drawn from a study of cytomegalovirus exposure and HLA in healthy donors. Vbeta (60) and Jbeta (13) primers were used in the PCR. Generated by immunoSEQ multiplex PCR, the TCRdb table keeps only in-frame clones and is missing some. This sample yields fewer than 90,000 clones, of which nearly 80% are seen a single time; roughly 6% belongs to the top ten. The CDR3 has 12 amino acids. V was pared by 6 bases and J by 9 bases, with 11 bases between. Germline assignment: CDR1 MNHNY and CDR2 SVGAGI (reference sequence). This chain joins TRBV6-6 and TRBJ2-2; no clear D gene. The TCR comes from a female donor in good health and CMV-seronegative. The source material was PBMCs. The chain's CDR3 is CASRPGDRELFF. For the CDR3, the DNA is TGTGCCAGCAGGCCAGGTGATCGGGAGCTGTTTTTT.